A selection of T cell receptor beta chains follows, all from one sample in a study of early T cells in non-severe SARS-CoV-2 infection. Using its own MiXCR run on the 5' RACE reads, TCRdb lists one record per CDR3 protein. Found here are 40,000 to 60,000 distinct CDR3 sequences, approximately 5.7% of them singletons; the top ten hold around 6.9%. The sample here was whole blood, taken at baseline. The receptors originated from an adult who was a healthcare worker with PCR-confirmed SARS-CoV-2 infection or an uninfected control (not recorded which). Both conserved end residues are part of each CDR3. The D gene is left open where the match is weak. Clone size is given for some rows only: seen once, a few or many times, or a class if the clone is expanded.

>NA|TRBD2|TRBV29-1|TRBJ2-3
CSVDRLAGGDTQYF
TGCAGCGTTGACCGACTAGCGGGAGGTGATACGCAGTATTTT
>many|NA|TRBV27|TRBJ2-3
CASSSALITDTQYF
TGTGCCAGCAGTTCTGCCCTGATTACAGATACGCAGTATTTT
>NA|TRBD1|TRBV7-2|TRBJ1-6
CASPQTGMESPLHF
TGTGCCAGCCCTCAGACAGGGATGGAGTCACCCCTCCACTTT
>NA|NA|TRBV29-1|TRBJ2-1
CSCDGLGSYNEQFF
TGCAGCTGCGATGGTCTGGGATCCTACAATGAGCAGTTCTTC
>many|TRBD1|TRBV27|TRBJ1-2
CASSCGTGVRGYTF
TGTGCCAGCAGTTGCGGGACAGGGGTTAGAGGCTACACCTTC
>few|TRBD1|TRBV19|TRBJ1-4
CASSLRQGHNEKLFF
TGTGCCAGTAGTCTCCGACAGGGCCATAATGAAAAACTGTTTTTT
>many|NA|TRBV10-3|TRBJ1-1
CAISEFGKGNTEAFF
TGTGCCATCAGTGAGTTCGGTAAGGGGAACACTGAAGCTTTCTTT
>few|TRBD2|TRBV6-2/TRBV6-3|TRBJ2-1
CASRPSGRPYNEQFF
TGTGCCAGCAGGCCTAGCGGGAGACCGTACAATGAGCAGTTCTTC
>few|NA|TRBV7-6|TRBJ2-3
CASSLKGDTQYF
TGTGCCAGCAGCTTAAAGGGAGATACGCAGTATTTT
>NA|NA|TRBV5-1|TRBJ1-4
CASSLEQGTEKLFF
TGCGCCAGCAGCTTGGAACAGGGAACTGAAAAACTGTTTTTT
>few|TRBD2|TRBV6-1|TRBJ2-7
CASSVAGGPHEQYF
TGTGCCAGCAGTGTGGCGGGAGGGCCCCACGAGCAGTACTTC
>many|TRBD1|TRBV6-5|TRBJ1-4
CASSPGQGALKLFF
TGTGCCAGCAGTCCCGGACAGGGGGCGTTGAAACTGTTTTTT
>many|NA|TRBV5-1|TRBJ1-1
CASSLGAHGSTEAFF
TGCGCCAGCAGCTTGGGGGCCCACGGGAGCACTGAAGCTTTCTTT
>NA|TRBD1|TRBV9|TRBJ2-7
CASSVSTGGLHEQYF
TGTGCCAGCAGCGTAAGTACAGGGGGTTTACACGAGCAGTACTTC
>NA|NA|TRBV4-3|TRBJ1-1
CASSQGASGRKYTEAFF
TGCGCCAGCAGCCAAGGAGCGTCTGGCAGGAAGTACACTGAAGCTTTCTTT
>many|NA|TRBV3-1|TRBJ2-1
CASSQESVEQFF
TGTGCCAGCAGCCAAGAATCCGTCGAGCAGTTCTTC
>NA|NA|TRBV3-1|TRBJ1-2
CASSQSGARTNYGYTF
TGTGCCAGCAGCCAATCCGGGGCCAGAACTAACTATGGCTACACCTTC
>NA|TRBD1|TRBV7-2|TRBJ2-7
CATQGQGAAEQYF
TGTGCCACCCAGGGACAGGGGGCGGCGGAGCAGTACTTC
>many|TRBD2|TRBV3-1|TRBJ2-3
CASSQDRRSGRTNTDTQYF
TGTGCCAGCAGCCAAGATCGTCGGAGCGGGAGGACCAACACAGATACGCAGTATTTT
>NA|NA|TRBV9|TRBJ2-7
CASSLQGVDEQYF
TGTGCCAGCAGCCTACAAGGGGTTGACGAGCAGTACTTC
>many|TRBD1|TRBV5-5|TRBJ1-5
CASSLGTGYGQPQHF
TGTGCCAGCAGCCTCGGGACAGGGTATGGTCAGCCCCAGCATTTT
>few|TRBD1|TRBV28|TRBJ1-3
CASSFFGTGPSGNTIYF
TGTGCCAGCAGTTTCTTCGGGACAGGGCCCTCTGGAAACACCATATATTTT
>few|TRBD1|TRBV2|TRBJ1-5
CASRAVGAGGFGQPQHF
TGTGCCAGCAGAGCGGTCGGAGCAGGGGGCTTCGGTCAGCCCCAGCATTTT
>many|TRBD1|TRBV7-6|TRBJ1-2
CASSVGTGGLGGYTF
TGTGCCAGCAGCGTCGGGACAGGGGGACTAGGTGGCTACACCTTC
>NA|TRBD2|TRBV28|TRBJ2-4
CASSSPSGSTKNIQYF
TGTGCCAGCAGTTCCCCTAGCGGGAGCACCAAAAACATTCAGTACTTC
>few|TRBD2|TRBV11-3|TRBJ2-1
CASSLGTSGRGEQFF
TGTGCCAGCAGCCTCGGGACTAGCGGGAGAGGTGAGCAGTTCTTC
>NA|NA|TRBV29-1|TRBJ1-2
CSVGQAQIYGYTF
TGCAGCGTTGGACAGGCGCAAATCTATGGCTACACCTTC
>few|TRBD2|TRBV12-3/TRBV12-4|TRBJ2-3
CASSLTSGITDTQYF
TGTGCCAGCAGTTTAACTAGCGGGATCACAGATACGCAGTATTTT
>many|NA|TRBV28|TRBJ1-1
CASSPPYRGSFNTEAFF
TGTGCCAGCAGCCCTCCCTATAGGGGCTCCTTCAACACTGAAGCTTTCTTT
>NA|NA|TRBV7-6|TRBJ2-1
CASSPDRIEQFF
TGTGCCAGCAGCCCAGACAGGATTGAGCAGTTCTTC
>NA|TRBD2|TRBV20-1|TRBJ2-1
CSAIKRETYNEQFF
TGCAGTGCTATTAAGCGGGAGACCTACAATGAGCAGTTCTTC
>many|NA|TRBV20-1|TRBJ1-2
CSARVQAGGYTF
TGCAGTGCTAGAGTACAGGCGGGGGGCTACACCTTC
>NA|TRBD2|TRBV27|TRBJ2-3
CASRIAGVRPDTQYF
TGTGCCAGCAGGATAGCGGGAGTTCGTCCAGATACGCAGTATTTT
>NA|TRBD2|TRBV4-3|TRBJ2-1
CASSQEGGRNEQFF
TGCGCCAGCAGCCAAGAAGGCGGGAGGAATGAGCAGTTCTTC
>NA|NA|TRBV7-9|TRBJ1-2
CASSLSSEGYTF
TGTGCCAGCAGCTTGTCGTCTGAGGGCTACACCTTC
>few|NA|TRBV6-6|TRBJ1-5
CASSGAPIQPQHF
TGTGCCAGCAGTGGGGCCCCAATACAGCCCCAGCATTTT
>few|TRBD2|TRBV12-5|TRBJ2-1
CASGPGLAGGLAISEQFF
TGTGCTAGTGGCCCCGGACTAGCGGGAGGGCTGGCTATAAGTGAGCAGTTCTTC
>few|TRBD1|TRBV6-2/TRBV6-3|TRBJ1-5
CAIGQGNQPQHF
TGTGCCATAGGACAGGGGAATCAGCCCCAGCATTTT
>few|TRBD2|TRBV5-1|TRBJ2-3
CASSLGQTSAYSSTDTQYF
TGCGCCAGCAGCTTGGGGCAGACTAGCGCCTACTCTAGCACAGATACGCAGTATTTT
>many|TRBD1|TRBV20-1|TRBJ1-6
CSANTGDNSPLHF
TGCAGTGCTAATACAGGGGATAATTCACCCCTCCACTTT
>many|NA|TRBV19|TRBJ1-5
CASRPTAYSNQPQHF
TGTGCCAGTAGGCCTACAGCTTATAGCAATCAGCCCCAGCATTTT
>many|NA|TRBV7-2|TRBJ1-1
CASSLGAGGTEAFF
TGTGCCAGCAGCTTAGGCGCCGGTGGAACTGAAGCTTTCTTT
>NA|NA|TRBV9|TRBJ2-3
CASSSQSVGTDTQYF
TGTGCCAGCAGCTCCCAGTCCGTGGGCACAGATACGCAGTATTTT
>many|NA|TRBV29-1|TRBJ2-2
CSVLKGSGSNTGELFF
TGCAGCGTTCTAAAGGGTAGCGGCTCGAACACCGGGGAGCTGTTTTTT
>NA|TRBD1|TRBV19|TRBJ2-2
CASRQGKTGELFF
TGTGCCAGTCGACAGGGTAAAACCGGGGAGCTGTTTTTT
>many|NA|TRBV29-1|TRBJ2-1
CSVVERLGNEQFF
TGCAGCGTCGTGGAGCGGCTTGGCAATGAGCAGTTCTTC